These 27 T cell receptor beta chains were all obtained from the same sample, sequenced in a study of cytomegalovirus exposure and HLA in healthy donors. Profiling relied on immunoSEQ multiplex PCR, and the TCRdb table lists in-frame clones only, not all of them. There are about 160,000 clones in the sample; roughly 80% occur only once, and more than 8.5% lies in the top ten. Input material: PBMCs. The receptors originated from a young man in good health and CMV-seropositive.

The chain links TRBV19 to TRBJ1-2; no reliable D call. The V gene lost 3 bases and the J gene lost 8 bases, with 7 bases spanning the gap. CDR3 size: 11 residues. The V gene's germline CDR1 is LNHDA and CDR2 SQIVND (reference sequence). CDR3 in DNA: TGTGCCAGTAGTATGGCGGGAGGCTACACCTTC. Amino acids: CASSMAGGYTF.

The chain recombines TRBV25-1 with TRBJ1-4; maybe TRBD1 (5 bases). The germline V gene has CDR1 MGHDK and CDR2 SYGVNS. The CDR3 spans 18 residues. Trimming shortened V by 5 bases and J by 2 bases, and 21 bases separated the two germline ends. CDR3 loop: CASSPPVGGMETNEKLFF. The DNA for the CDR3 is TGTGCCAGCAGTCCCCCGGTCGGGGGGATGGAGACTAATGAAAAACTGTTTTTT.

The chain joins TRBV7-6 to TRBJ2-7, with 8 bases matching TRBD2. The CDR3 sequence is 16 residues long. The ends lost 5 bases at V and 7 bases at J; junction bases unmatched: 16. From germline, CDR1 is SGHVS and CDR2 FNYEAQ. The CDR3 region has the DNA TGTGCCAGCAGCCCCCGAGGTACGGGAGGGCCGGGGGAGCAGTACTTC. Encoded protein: CASSPRGTGGPGEQYF.

DNA of the CDR3: TGTGCCAGCAGCTTGGCCAGGGGAGATAATCAGCCCCAGCATTTT. Protein product: CASSLARGDNQPQHF. The chain carries TRBV5-5 and TRBJ1-5; D may be TRBD1 (6 bases). Germline V gene data show CDR1 as SGHKS and CDR2 as YYEKEE (reference sequence). This CDR3 spans 15 amino acids. Trimming stripped 0 bases from V and 4 bases from J, with 11 bases between.

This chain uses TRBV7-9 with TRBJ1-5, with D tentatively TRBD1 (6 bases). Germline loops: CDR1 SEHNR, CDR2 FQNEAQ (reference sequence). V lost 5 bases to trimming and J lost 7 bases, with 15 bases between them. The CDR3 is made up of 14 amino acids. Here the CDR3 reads CASSNRDSRQPQHF. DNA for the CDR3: TGTGCCAGCAGCAACAGGGATTCAAGGCAGCCCCAGCATTTT.

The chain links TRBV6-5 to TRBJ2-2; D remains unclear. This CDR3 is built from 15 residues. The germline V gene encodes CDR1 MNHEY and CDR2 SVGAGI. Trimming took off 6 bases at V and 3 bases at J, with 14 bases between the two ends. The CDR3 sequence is CASSSPLTDTGELFF. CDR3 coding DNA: TGTGCCAGCAGCTCCCCCCTTACGGACACCGGGGAGCTGTTTTTT.

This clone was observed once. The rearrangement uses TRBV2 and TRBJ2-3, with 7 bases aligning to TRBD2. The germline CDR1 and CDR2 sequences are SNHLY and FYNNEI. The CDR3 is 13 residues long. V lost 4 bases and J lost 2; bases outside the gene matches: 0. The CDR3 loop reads CASSGDYTDTQYF. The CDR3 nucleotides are TGTGCCAGCAGTGGGGACTACACAGATACGCAGTATTTT.

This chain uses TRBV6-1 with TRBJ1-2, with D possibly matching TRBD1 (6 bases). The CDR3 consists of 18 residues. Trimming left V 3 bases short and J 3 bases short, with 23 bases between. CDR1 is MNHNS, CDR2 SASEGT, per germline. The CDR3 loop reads CASSDRDITVSAYYGYTF. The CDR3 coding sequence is TGTGCCAGCAGTGACCGGGACATAACAGTCTCCGCCTACTATGGCTACACCTTC.

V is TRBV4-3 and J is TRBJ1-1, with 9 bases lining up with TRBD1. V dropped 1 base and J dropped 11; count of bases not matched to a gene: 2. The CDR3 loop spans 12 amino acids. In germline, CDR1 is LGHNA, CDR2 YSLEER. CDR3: CASSQGTGVAFF. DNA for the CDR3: TGCGCCAGCAGCCAAGGGACAGGGGTGGCTTTCTTT.

The CDR3 sequence is CARSLAKNIQYF. The CDR3 region has the DNA TGTGCCAGGAGCCTAGCCAAAAACATTCAGTACTTC. The chain uses TRBV21-1 and TRBJ2-4; TRBD2, the table's D call, was not compared with the DNA. TRBV21-1 is classified as a pseudogene. There are 12 residues in the CDR3.

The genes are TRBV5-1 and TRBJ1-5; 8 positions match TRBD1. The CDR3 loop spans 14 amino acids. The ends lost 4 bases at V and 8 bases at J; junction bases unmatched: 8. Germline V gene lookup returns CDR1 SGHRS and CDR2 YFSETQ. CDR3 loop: CASSIGQGHEPQHF. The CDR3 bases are TGCGCCAGCAGCATCGGACAGGGCCACGAGCCCCAGCATTTT.

CDR3 region: CASSGGQDNQPQHF. In DNA, the CDR3 is TGTGCCAGCTCAGGGGGACAGGACAATCAGCCCCAGCATTTT. The chain couples TRBV18 to TRBJ1-5, with 8 bases aligning to TRBD1. Germline values: CDR1 KGHSH, CDR2 LQKENI. With V trimmed by 5 bases and J by 3 bases, 3 bases remained unmatched. The CDR3 extends over 14 amino acids.

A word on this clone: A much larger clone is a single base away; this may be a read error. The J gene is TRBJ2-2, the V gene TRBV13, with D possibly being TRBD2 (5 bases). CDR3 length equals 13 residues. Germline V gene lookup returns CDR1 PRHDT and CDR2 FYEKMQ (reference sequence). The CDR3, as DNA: TGTGTCAGCGGCGGCCGAGGGACCGGGGAGCTGTTTTTT. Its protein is CVSGGRGTGELFF.

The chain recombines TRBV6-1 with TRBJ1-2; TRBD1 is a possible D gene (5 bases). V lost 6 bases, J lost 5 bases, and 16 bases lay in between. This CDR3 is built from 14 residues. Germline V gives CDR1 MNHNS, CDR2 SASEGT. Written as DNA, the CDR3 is TGTGCCAGCAGGCCCAGCGGGACGGATTATGGCTACACCTTC. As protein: CASRPSGTDYGYTF.

CDR3: CASSVTPGKISPPIRRADTQYF. Written as DNA, the CDR3 is TGTGCCAGCAGCGTAACTCCCGGGAAAATTTCTCCCCCGATTCGACGTGCAGATACGCAGTATTTT. The chain joins TRBV9 to TRBJ2-3; possibly TRBD2 for D (5 bases). The CDR3 consists of 22 residues. Per the germline V gene, CDR1 is SGDLS and CDR2 is YYNGEE. Trimming stripped 1 base from V and 4 bases from J, with 34 bases between.

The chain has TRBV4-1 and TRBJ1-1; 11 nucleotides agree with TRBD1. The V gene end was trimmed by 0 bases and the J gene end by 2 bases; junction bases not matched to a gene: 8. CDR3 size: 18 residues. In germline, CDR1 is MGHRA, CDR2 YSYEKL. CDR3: CASSQDPRDRGYNTEAFF. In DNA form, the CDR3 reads TGCGCCAGCAGCCAAGATCCCAGGGACAGGGGGTACAACACTGAAGCTTTCTTT.

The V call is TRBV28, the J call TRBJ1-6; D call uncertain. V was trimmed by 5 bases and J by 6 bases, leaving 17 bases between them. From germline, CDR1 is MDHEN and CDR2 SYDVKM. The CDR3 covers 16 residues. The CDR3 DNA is TGTGCCAGCAGTCCATCACTATCGAGGCGTAATTCACCCCTCCACTTT. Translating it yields CASSPSLSRRNSPLHF.

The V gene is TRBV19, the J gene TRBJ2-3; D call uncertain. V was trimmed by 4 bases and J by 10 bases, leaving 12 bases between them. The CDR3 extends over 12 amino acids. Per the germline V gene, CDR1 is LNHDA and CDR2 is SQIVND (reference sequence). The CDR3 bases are TGTGCCAGTAGTACCCCAGATCGGGCGCAGTATTTT. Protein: CASSTPDRAQYF.

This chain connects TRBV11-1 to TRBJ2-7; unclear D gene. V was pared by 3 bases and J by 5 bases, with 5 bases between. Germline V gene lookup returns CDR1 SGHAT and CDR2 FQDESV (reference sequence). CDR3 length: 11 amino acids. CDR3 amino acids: CASSFIHEQYF. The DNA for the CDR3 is TGTGCCAGCAGCTTTATCCACGAGCAGTACTTC.

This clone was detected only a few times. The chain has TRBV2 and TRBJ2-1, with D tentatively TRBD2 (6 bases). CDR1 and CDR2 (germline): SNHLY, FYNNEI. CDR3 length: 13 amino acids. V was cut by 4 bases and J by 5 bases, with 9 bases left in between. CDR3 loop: CASSAGLDNEQFF. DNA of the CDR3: TGTGCCAGCAGTGCGGGACTCGACAATGAGCAGTTCTTC.

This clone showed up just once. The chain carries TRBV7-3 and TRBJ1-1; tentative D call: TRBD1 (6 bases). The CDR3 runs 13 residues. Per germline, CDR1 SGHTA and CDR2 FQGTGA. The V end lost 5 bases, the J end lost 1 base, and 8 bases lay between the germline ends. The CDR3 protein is CASSPQGNTEAFF. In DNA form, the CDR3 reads TGTGCCAGCAGCCCACAGGGGAACACTGAAGCTTTCTTT.

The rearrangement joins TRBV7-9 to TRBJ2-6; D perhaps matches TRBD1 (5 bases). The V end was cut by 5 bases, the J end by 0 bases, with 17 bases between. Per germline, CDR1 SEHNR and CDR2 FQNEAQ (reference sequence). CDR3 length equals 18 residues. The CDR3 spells CASSPDIGTYSGANVLTF. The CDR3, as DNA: TGTGCCAGCAGCCCGGACATAGGTACTTACTCTGGGGCCAACGTCCTGACTTTC.

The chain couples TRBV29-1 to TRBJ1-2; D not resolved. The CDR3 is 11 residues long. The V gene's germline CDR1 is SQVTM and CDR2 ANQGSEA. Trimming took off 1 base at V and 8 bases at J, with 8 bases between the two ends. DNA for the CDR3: TGCAGCGTTGAAGTGGCACGCGGCTACACCTTC. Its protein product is CSVEVARGYTF.

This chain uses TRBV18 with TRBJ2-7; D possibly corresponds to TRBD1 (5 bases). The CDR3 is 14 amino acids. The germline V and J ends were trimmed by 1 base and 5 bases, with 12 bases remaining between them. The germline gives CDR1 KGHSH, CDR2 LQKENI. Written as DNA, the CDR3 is TGTGCCAGCTCACCACGGGGCAGTAACGACGAGCAGTACTTC. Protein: CASSPRGSNDEQYF.

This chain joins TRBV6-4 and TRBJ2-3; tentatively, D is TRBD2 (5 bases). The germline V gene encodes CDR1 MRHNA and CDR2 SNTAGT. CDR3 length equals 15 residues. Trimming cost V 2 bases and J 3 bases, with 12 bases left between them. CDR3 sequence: CASSDRGLVTDTQYF. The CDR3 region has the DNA TGTGCCAGCAGTGACCGCGGACTGGTAACAGATACGCAGTATTTT.

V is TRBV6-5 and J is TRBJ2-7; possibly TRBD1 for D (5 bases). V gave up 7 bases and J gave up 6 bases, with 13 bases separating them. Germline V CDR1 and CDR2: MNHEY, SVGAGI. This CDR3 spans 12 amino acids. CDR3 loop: CASNGRVGEQYF. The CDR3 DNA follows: TGTGCCAGCAACGGCAGGGTGGGCGAGCAGTACTTC.

In DNA, the CDR3 is TGTGCCAGCCGAAGGGGGTCCACACAAGAGACCCAGTACTTC. Residues: CASRRGSTQETQYF. The chain uses TRBV7-8 and TRBJ2-5; D is perhaps TRBD1 (6 bases). The V end lost 8 bases, the J end lost 2 bases, and 15 bases lay between the germline ends. The CDR3 totals 14 residues. Germline CDR1 is SGHVS and CDR2 is FQNEAQ.